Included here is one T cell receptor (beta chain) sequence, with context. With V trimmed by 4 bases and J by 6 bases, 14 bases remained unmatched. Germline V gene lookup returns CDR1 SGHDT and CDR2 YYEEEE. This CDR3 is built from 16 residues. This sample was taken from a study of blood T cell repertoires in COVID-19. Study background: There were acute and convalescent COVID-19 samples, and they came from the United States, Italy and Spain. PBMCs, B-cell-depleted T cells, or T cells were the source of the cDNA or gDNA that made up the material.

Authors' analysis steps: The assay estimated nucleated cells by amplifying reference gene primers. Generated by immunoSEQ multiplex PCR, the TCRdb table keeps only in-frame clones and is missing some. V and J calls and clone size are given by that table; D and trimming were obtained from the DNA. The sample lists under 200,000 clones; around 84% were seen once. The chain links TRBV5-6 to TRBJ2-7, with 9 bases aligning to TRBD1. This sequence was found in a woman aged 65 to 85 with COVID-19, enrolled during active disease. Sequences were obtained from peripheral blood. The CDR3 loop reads CASSPGSGQGDFEQYF. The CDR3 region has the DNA TGTGCCAGCAGCCCGGGGTCGGGACAGGGAGACTTCGAGCAGTACTTC.